A single sample gave rise to the 24 T cell receptor beta chains below, sequenced in a study of blood T cell repertoires in COVID-19. Assay: immunoSEQ multiplex PCR; the TCRdb copy retains only in-frame clones and omits some. The sample comprises 150,000 to 200,000 clones, about 82% of which are singletons, and more than 4.5% rests with the top ten. Sequences were obtained from peripheral blood. The receptors were gathered from a woman in her twenties or thirties with acute or convalescent COVID-19.

The V and J genes are TRBV2 and TRBJ2-1; D possibly corresponds to TRBD2 (5 bases). The germline V gene encodes CDR1 SNHLY and CDR2 FYNNEI. With 4 bases removed from V and 8 bases from J, the gap between germline ends came to 12 bases. The CDR3 is 13 amino acids. The DNA for the CDR3 is TGTGCCAGCAGTGGGAACTCCGGGGATGAGCAGTTCTTC. Translation gives CASSGNSGDEQFF. Full variable domain (remainder filled in from reference TRBV2 and TRBJ2-1): EPEVTQTPSHQVTQMGQEVILRCVPISNHLYFYWYRQILGQKVEFLVSFYNNEISEKSEIFDDQFSVERPDGSNFTLKIRSTKLEDSAMYFCASSGNSGDEQFFGPGTRLTVL.

The V gene is TRBV2, the J gene TRBJ2-5; D may be TRBD2 (6 bases). Trimming took off 8 bases at V and 5 bases at J, with 15 bases between the two ends. This CDR3 has 13 residues. Germline-derived CDR1 and CDR2 are SNHLY and FYNNEI. Here the CDR3 reads CASQGRGGETQYF. CDR3 DNA sequence: TGTGCCAGCCAAGGGCGGGGAGGTGAGACCCAGTACTTC.

This rearrangement joins TRBV28 to TRBJ1-6, with TRBD1 matching 7 bases. CDR1 MDHEN and CDR2 SYDVKM come from the germline V gene. The length of the CDR3 is 13 residues. Germline trimming cut 8 bases from V and 7 bases from J; bases unmatched to any gene: 5. CDR3 DNA sequence: TGTGCCAGCCTGGGACAGTACAATTCACCCCTCCACTTT. It is translated as CASLGQYNSPLHF. The whole variable domain, remainder taken from reference TRBV28 and TRBJ1-6, is DVKVTQSSRYLVKRTGEKVFLECVQDMDHENMFWYRQDPGLGLRLIYFSYDVKMKEKGDIPEGYSVSREKKERFSLILESASTNQTSMYLCASLGQYNSPLHFGNGTRLTVT.

This rearrangement joins TRBV6-1 to TRBJ2-7; a weak D match, TRBD1 (6 bases). V was clipped by 0 bases and J by 1 base, with 10 bases between them. Germline CDR1 reads MNHNS; CDR2 reads SASEGT. This CDR3 contains 15 residues. CDR3 DNA: TGTGCCAGCAGTGAAGCGGGGGCAGGGTCCTACGAGCAGTACTTC. Amino acids: CASSEAGAGSYEQYF.

V is TRBV30 and J is TRBJ2-7; the D gene is possibly TRBD2 (6 bases). Germline loops: CDR1 GTSNPN, CDR2 SVGIG (reference sequence). Trimming pared 0 bases from V and 7 bases from J, leaving 13 bases between. CDR3 length equals 13 residues. The CDR3: CAWSVFGAGEQYF. The CDR3 coding sequence is TGTGCCTGGAGTGTATTTGGAGCGGGTGAGCAGTACTTC.

This chain links TRBV21-1 with TRBJ1-5; TRBD1 was called by the table and not checked on the DNA. TRBV21-1 is designated a pseudogene. CDR3 size: 17 residues. This CDR3 is CASSKIVPRGRNQPQHF. The DNA for the CDR3 is TGTGCCAGCAGCAAAATCGTTCCCAGGGGGCGGAATCAGCCCCAGCATTTT.

This chain links TRBV20-1 with TRBJ2-7, with D uncertain. Germline CDR1 and CDR2: DFQATT and SNEGSKA (reference sequence). Trimming left V 2 bases short and J 4 bases short, with 3 bases between. The CDR3 covers 10 residues. DNA of the CDR3: TGCAGTGCTAGATCATACGAGCAGTACTTC. Translation: CSARSYEQYF.

This chain connects TRBV6-5 to TRBJ1-1; 7 nucleotides agree with TRBD1. Germline loops: CDR1 MNHEY, CDR2 SVGAGI. After removal of 6 bases from V and 4 bases from J, the junction contained 2 bases not matched to a gene. There are 12 residues in the CDR3. CDR3 coding DNA: TGTGCCAGCAGCGAGGGGGCCACTGAAGCTTTCTTT. Its translation: CASSEGATEAFF.

The J gene is TRBJ2-1, the V gene TRBV28, with D maybe TRBD1 (6 bases). V shed 2 bases and J shed 5 bases, with 10 bases lying between them. This CDR3 region has 14 residues. Germline V CDR1 and CDR2: MDHEN, SYDVKM. The DNA of the CDR3 is TGTGCCAGCAGTTTACCACAGGGTAACAATGAGCAGTTCTTC. Translated: CASSLPQGNNEQFF.

The rearrangement uses TRBV24-1 and TRBJ1-2; 8 bases map to TRBD1. Trimming cost V 1 base and J 2 bases; bases outside gene matches: 2. Germline CDR1 and CDR2: KGHDR and SFDVKD. The CDR3 length is 15 residues. CDR3 protein: CATSDFRQGNYGYTF. In DNA, the CDR3 is TGTGCCACCAGTGATTTCCGACAGGGGAACTATGGCTACACCTTC.

V usage is TRBV4-2 and J usage is TRBJ1-1; maybe TRBD1 (5 bases). Between the trimmed V and J ends, which lost 0 bases and 4 bases, there was a span of 12 bases. Looked up from germline, CDR1 is LGHNA and CDR2 is YNFKEQ. This CDR3 comprises 15 residues. The CDR3 region is CASSQEAGRGTEAFF. CDR3 in DNA: TGTGCCAGCAGCCAAGAGGCCGGGAGGGGCACTGAAGCTTTCTTT.

This chain links TRBV19 with TRBJ1-5; 7 bases align to TRBD1. There are 13 residues in the CDR3. The V gene end was trimmed by 8 bases and the J gene end by 1 base; junction bases not matched to a gene: 2. Germline V gives CDR1 LNHDA, CDR2 SQIVND (reference sequence). CDR3 sequence reads: CASDRVSNQPQHF. The CDR3 coding sequence is TGTGCCAGTGACAGGGTGAGCAATCAGCCCCAGCATTTT.

This sequence joins TRBV27 and TRBJ1-1; D unclear. V was pared by 3 bases and J by 5 bases, with 10 bases between. The CDR3 is 13 residues long. CDR1 is MNHEY, CDR2 SMNVEV, per germline (reference sequence). CDR3 nucleotide sequence: TGTGCCAGCAGTTTCTCGTCGGGGACTGAAGCTTTCTTT. Translation: CASSFSSGTEAFF.

CDR3 residues: CASSFAGISYNEQFF. The CDR3 nucleotides are TGTGCCAGCAGTTTTGCGGGAATCTCCTACAATGAGCAGTTCTTC. V and J are TRBV28 and TRBJ2-1; D may be TRBD2 (6 bases). The germline gives CDR1 MDHEN, CDR2 SYDVKM. Trimming pared 3 bases from V and 0 bases from J, leaving 9 bases between. This CDR3 spans 15 amino acids. The variable domain in full, with the rest retrieved from reference TRBV28 and TRBJ2-1, is DVKVTQSSRYLVKRTGEKVFLECVQDMDHENMFWYRQDPGLGLRLIYFSYDVKMKEKGDIPEGYSVSREKKERFSLILESASTNQTSMYLCASSFAGISYNEQFFGPGTRLTVL.

The chain links TRBV7-2 to TRBJ1-2; 8 bases are shared with TRBD1. The CDR3 has 16 residues. Trimming removed 5 bases from V and 6 bases from J; junction bases left unmatched: 14. The germline V gene encodes CDR1 SGHTA and CDR2 FQGNSA. The DNA of the CDR3 is TGTGCCAGCAGCACACCTACAGGGGGGAGTTTAAATGGCTACACCTTC. It codes for CASSTPTGGSLNGYTF. Complete variable domain (other parts from reference TRBV7-2 and TRBJ1-2): GAGVSQSPSNKVTEKGKDVELRCDPISGHTALYWYRQSLGQGLEFLIYFQGNSAPDKSGLPSDRFSAERTGGSVSTLTIQRTQQEDSAVYLCASSTPTGGSLNGYTFGSGTRLTVV.

The sample holds one count of this clone. The chain recombines TRBV5-6 with TRBJ2-3, with TRBD2 matching over 11 bases. The V gene's germline CDR1 is SGHDT and CDR2 YYEEEE. The CDR3 is made up of 16 amino acids. V dropped 2 bases and J dropped 6; count of bases not matched to a gene: 8. The CDR3 reads CASSFELAGDRDTQYF. DNA of the CDR3: TGTGCCAGCAGCTTTGAACTAGCGGGAGATCGGGATACGCAGTATTTT. Variable domain in full (rest from reference TRBV5-6 and TRBJ2-3): DAGVTQSPTHLIKTRGQQVTLRCSPKSGHDTVSWYQQALGQGPQFIFQYYEEEERQRGNFPDRFSGHQFPNYSSELNVNALLLGDSALYLCASSFELAGDRDTQYFGPGTRLTVL.

This chain's CDR3 is CASSSDSISNQPQHF. CDR3 nucleotides: TGTGCCAGCAGTTCGGACAGTATAAGCAATCAGCCCCAGCATTTT. V and J are TRBV6-5 and TRBJ1-5; D is perhaps TRBD1 (6 bases). V was shortened by 4 bases and J by 1 base, with 11 bases between the two germline ends. Germline CDR1 is MNHEY and CDR2 is SVGAGI. CDR3 size: 15 residues.

This clone has a handful of counts. The V call is TRBV5-1, the J call TRBJ1-2; a weak D match, TRBD1 (5 bases). V was clipped by 5 bases and J by 7 bases, with 15 bases between them. CDR1 and CDR2 (germline): SGHRS, YFSETQ. The CDR3 runs 13 residues. The CDR3 loop reads CASSSAGASGYTF. The CDR3 bases are TGCGCCAGCAGTTCGGCTGGGGCGAGTGGCTACACCTTC.

The V gene is TRBV3-1 (or the pseudogene TRBV3-2), the J gene TRBJ1-2, with a weak D call TRBD1 (6 bases). Germline assignment: CDR1 LGHDT and CDR2 YNNKEL (reference sequence). The V end lost 0 bases, the J end lost 8 bases, and 13 bases lay between the germline ends. The length of the CDR3 is 14 residues. The CDR3 sequence is CASSQDRDKPGYTF. In nucleotides, the CDR3 is TGTGCCAGCAGCCAAGACCGGGACAAACCCGGCTACACCTTC.

CDR3 loop: CASSYSSVGRTEAFF. In DNA form, the CDR3 reads TGTGCCAGCAGTTACTCGAGCGTGGGGAGAACTGAAGCTTTCTTT. This sequence joins TRBV6-6 and TRBJ1-1; D unclear. V was cut by 0 bases and J by 5 bases, with 13 bases left in between. This CDR3 spans 15 amino acids. Germline-derived CDR1 and CDR2 are MNHNY and SVGAGI (reference sequence).

This clone was detected only once. The CDR3 DNA is TGTGCCAGTAGTACCGGGGGGGCTAACTCCCGTGAAGCTTTCTTT. Its translation is CASSTGGANSREAFF. The V and J genes are TRBV19 and TRBJ1-1; D possibly corresponds to TRBD1 (6 bases). Per germline, CDR1 LNHDA and CDR2 SQIVND (reference sequence). The CDR3 consists of 15 residues. V was clipped by 4 bases and J by 7 bases, with 19 bases between them.

The V gene is TRBV6-1, the J gene TRBJ1-3; 8 bases are a match to TRBD1. The length of the CDR3 is 13 residues. The ends lost 7 bases at V and 4 bases at J; junction bases unmatched: 3. Germline V lookup: CDR1 MNHNS, CDR2 SASEGT. This chain's CDR3 is CASTTGGGNTIYF. The CDR3 nucleotides read TGTGCCAGCACTACAGGGGGGGGAAACACCATATATTTT.

This clone occurred once. V gene TRBV27 combines with J gene TRBJ1-6, with D possibly being TRBD1 (5 bases). V gave up 5 bases and J gave up 9 bases, with 17 bases separating them. Germline CDR1 and CDR2: MNHEY and SMNVEV (reference sequence). The CDR3 loop spans 15 amino acids. CDR3 DNA: TGTGCCAGCAGTCCTCTTTGGGGGGTTTCTTCACCCCTCCACTTT. Protein: CASSPLWGVSSPLHF.

The gene calls are TRBV2 and TRBJ2-5, with D tentatively TRBD1 (6 bases). V dropped 5 bases and J dropped 1 base, with 11 bases sitting between them. Germline V lookup: CDR1 SNHLY, CDR2 FYNNEI. The CDR3 has 14 amino acids. This CDR3 is CASSSLDSQETQYF. DNA of the CDR3: TGTGCCAGCAGTTCATTGGACAGCCAAGAGACCCAGTACTTC.